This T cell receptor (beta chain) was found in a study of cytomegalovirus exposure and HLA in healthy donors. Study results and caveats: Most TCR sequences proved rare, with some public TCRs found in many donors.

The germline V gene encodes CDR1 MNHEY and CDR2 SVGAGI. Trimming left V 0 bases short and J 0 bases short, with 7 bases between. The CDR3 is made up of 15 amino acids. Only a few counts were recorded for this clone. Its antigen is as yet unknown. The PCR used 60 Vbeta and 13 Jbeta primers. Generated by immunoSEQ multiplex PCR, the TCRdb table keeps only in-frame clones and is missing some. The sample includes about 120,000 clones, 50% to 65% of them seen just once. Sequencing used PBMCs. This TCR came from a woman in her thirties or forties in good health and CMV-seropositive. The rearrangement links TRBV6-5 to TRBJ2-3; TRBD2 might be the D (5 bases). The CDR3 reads CASSYSRGSTDTQYF. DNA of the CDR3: TGTGCCAGCAGTTACTCGCGCGGGAGCACAGATACGCAGTATTTT.